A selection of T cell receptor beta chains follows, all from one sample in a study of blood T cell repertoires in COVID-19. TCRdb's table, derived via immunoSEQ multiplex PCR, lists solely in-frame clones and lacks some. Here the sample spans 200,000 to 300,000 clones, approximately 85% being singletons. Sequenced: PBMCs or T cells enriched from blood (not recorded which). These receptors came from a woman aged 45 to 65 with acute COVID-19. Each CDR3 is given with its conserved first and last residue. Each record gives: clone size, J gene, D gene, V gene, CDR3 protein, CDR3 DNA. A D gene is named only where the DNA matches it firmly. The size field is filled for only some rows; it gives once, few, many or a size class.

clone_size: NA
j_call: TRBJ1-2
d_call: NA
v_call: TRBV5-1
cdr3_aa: CASSLMNSANYGYTF
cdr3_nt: TGCGCCAGCAGCTTGATGAATTCAGCTAACTATGGCTACACCTTC

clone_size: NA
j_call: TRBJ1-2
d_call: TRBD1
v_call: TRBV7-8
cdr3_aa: CASSLWGDRGQIYGYTF
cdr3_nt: TGTGCCAGCAGCTTATGGGGGGACAGGGGGCAAATATATGGCTACACCTTC

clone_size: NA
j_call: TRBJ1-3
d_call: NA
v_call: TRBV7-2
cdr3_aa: CASSIDTSGNTIYF
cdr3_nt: TGTGCCAGCAGCATCGACACCTCTGGAAACACCATATATTTT

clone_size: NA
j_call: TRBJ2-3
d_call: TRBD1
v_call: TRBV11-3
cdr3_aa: CASSPGGQSTDTQYF
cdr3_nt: TGTGCCAGCAGCCCAGGGGGCCAGTCCACAGATACGCAGTATTTT

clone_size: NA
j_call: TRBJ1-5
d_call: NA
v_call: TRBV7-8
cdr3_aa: CASSLATAAGSNQPQHF
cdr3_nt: TGTGCCAGCAGCTTAGCGACGGCGGCGGGTAGCAATCAGCCCCAGCATTTT

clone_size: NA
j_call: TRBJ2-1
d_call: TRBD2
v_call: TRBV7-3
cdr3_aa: CASSLGTSRGEQFF
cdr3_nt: TGTGCCAGCAGCTTAGGGACTAGTAGGGGTGAGCAGTTCTTC

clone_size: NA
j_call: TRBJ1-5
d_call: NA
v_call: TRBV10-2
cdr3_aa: CATITGPYQTNQPQHF
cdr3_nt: TGCGCCACCATCACAGGGCCCTACCAAACAAATCAGCCCCAGCATTTT

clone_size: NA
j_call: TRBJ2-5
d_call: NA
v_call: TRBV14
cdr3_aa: CASSQVGWTAQETQYF
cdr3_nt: TGTGCCAGCAGCCAAGTAGGGTGGACAGCACAAGAGACCCAGTACTTC

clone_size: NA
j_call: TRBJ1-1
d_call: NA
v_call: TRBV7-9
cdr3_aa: CASSLRGEGTEAFF
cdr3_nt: TGTGCCAGCAGCTTAAGGGGCGAAGGAACTGAAGCTTTCTTT

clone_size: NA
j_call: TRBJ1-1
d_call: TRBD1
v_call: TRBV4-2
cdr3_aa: CASSLYRGMNTEAFF
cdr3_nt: TGTGCCAGCAGCCTCTACAGGGGCATGAACACTGAAGCTTTCTTT

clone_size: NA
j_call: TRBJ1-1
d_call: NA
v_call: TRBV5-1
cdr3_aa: CASSLDPTGFNTEAFF
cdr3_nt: TGCGCCAGCAGCTTGGACCCGACAGGATTTAACACTGAAGCTTTCTTT

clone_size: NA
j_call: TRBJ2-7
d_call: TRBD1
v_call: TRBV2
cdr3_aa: CASRGQGGTYEQYF
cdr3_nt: TGTGCCAGCAGGGGACAGGGGGGGACCTACGAGCAGTACTTC

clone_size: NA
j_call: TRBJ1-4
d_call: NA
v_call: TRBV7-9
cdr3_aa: CASSLGALSTNEKLFF
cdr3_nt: TGTGCCAGCAGCTTAGGGGCACTGTCAACTAATGAAAAACTGTTTTTT

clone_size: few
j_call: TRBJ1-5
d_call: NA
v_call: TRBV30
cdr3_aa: CAWSDSGNQPQHF
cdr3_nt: TGTGCCTGGAGTGATTCTGGCAATCAGCCCCAGCATTTT

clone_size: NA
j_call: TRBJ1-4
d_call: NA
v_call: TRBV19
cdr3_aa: CASSVGNEKLFF
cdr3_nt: TGTGCCAGTAGTGTCGGGAACGAAAAACTGTTTTTT

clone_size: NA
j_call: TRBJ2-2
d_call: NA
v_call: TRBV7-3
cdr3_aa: CASSSPGGELFF
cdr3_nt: TGTGCCAGCAGCTCTCCAGGCGGGGAGCTGTTTTTT

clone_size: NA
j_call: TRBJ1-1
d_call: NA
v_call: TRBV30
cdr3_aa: CAWSVGGVTEAFF
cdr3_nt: TGTGCCTGGAGTGTAGGAGGCGTCACTGAAGCTTTCTTT

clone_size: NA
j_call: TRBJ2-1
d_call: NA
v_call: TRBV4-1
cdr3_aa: CASSQEMSGTLRSYNEQFF
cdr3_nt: TGCGCCAGCAGCCAAGAGATGTCCGGGACATTACGCTCCTACAATGAGCAGTTCTTC

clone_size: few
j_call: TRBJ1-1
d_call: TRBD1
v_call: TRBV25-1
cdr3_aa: CASSKTGGNTEAFF
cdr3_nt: TGTGCCAGCAGTAAAACAGGGGGAAACACTGAAGCTTTCTTT

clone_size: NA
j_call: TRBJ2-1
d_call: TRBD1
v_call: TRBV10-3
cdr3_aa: CAISGQGAYNEQFF
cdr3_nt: TGTGCCATCAGTGGACAGGGGGCTTACAATGAGCAGTTCTTC

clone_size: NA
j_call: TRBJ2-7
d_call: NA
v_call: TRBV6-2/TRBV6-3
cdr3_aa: CASSLRQATYEQYF
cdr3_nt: TGTGCCAGCAGTTTGCGACAGGCGACCTACGAGCAGTACTTC